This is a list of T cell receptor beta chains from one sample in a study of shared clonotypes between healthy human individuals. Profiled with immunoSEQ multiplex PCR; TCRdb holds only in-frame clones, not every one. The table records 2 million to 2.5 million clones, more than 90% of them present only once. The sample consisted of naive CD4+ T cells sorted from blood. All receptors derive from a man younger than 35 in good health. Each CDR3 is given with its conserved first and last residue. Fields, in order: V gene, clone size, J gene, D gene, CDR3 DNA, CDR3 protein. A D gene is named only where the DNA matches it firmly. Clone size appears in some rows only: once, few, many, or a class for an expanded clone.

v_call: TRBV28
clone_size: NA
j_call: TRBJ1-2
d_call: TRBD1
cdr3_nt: TGTGCCAGCAGTTCCCAGGACAGGGCCTATGGCTACACCTTC
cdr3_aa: CASSSQDRAYGYTF

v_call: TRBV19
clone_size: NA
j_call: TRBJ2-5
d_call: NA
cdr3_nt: TGTGCCAGTAGTCGGTTAGGTGGCGTTCAAAAGACCCAGTACTTC
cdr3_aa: CASSRLGGVQKTQYF

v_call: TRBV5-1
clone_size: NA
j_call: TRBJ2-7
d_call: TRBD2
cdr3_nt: TGCGCCAGCAGCTTAACCGGGACTAGTTTCTCTTTCGAGCAGTACTTC
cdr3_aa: CASSLTGTSFSFEQYF

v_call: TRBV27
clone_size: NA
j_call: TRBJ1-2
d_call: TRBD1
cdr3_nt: TGTGCCAGCAGTTTCCCCCAGGGGACAGCCGAAGGCCTCTATGGCTACACCTTC
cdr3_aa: CASSFPQGTAEGLYGYTF

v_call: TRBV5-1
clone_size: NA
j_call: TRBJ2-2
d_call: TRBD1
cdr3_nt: TGCGCCAGCAGCGCGACAGGGTCCCACGGGGAGCTGTTTTTT
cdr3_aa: CASSATGSHGELFF

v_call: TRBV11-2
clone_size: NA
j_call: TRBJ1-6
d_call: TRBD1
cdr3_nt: TGTGCCAGCAGCTTGGAGGACAGGGGAAGGTCACCCCTCCACTTT
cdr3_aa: CASSLEDRGRSPLHF

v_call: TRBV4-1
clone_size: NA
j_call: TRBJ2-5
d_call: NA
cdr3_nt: TGCGCCAGCGCCGGAGTTTCGGGAGAGACCCAGTACTTC
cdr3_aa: CASAGVSGETQYF

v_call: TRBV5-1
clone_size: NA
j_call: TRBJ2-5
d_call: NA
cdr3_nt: TGCGCCAGCAGCCGGGGGGCTCCAGAGGCCCAGTACTTC
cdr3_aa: CASSRGAPEAQYF

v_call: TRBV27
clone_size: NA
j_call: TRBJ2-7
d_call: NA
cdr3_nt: TGTGCCATCGGGACCGCTATTCAAGGGCAGTACTTC
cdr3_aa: CAIGTAIQGQYF

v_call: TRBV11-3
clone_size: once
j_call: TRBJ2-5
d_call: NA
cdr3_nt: TGTGCCAGCAGCTTAGCAGGGATGGAGACCCAGTACTTC
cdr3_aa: CASSLAGMETQYF

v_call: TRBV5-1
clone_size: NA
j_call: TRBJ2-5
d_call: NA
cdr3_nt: TGCGCCAGCAGCTTGGCAGGGGTCCAAGAGACCCAGTACTTC
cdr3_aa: CASSLAGVQETQYF

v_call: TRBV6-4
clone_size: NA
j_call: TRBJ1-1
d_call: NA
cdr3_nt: TGTGCCAGCAGTCTAAACAGGGACACTGAAGCTTTCTTT
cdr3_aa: CASSLNRDTEAFF

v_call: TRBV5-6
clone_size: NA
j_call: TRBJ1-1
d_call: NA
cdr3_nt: TGTGCCAGCACCCTAAGACCGGGAAACACTGAAGCTTTCTTT
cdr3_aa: CASTLRPGNTEAFF

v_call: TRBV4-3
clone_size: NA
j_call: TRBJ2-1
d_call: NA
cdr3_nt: TGCGCCAGCAGTCTGGTGGGCAGCGGGCGCAATGAGCAGTTCTTC
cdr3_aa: CASSLVGSGRNEQFF

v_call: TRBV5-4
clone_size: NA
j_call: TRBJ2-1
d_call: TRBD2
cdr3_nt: TGTGCCAGCAGCTTAAGATCGACTAGCGGGAGGGGCAATGAGCAGTTCTTC
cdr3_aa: CASSLRSTSGRGNEQFF

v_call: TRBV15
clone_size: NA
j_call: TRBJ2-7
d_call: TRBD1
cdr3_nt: TGTGCCACCAGCAGAGGAGGGACAGGGGGCTACGAGCAGTACTTC
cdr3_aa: CATSRGGTGGYEQYF

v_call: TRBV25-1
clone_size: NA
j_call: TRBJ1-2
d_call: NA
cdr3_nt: TGTGCCAGCAGTATAGACCCGGGACGGATTAACTATGGCTACACCTTC
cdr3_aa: CASSIDPGRINYGYTF

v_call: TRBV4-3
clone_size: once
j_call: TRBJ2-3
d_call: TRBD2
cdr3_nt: TGCGCCAGCAGCCAAGAGGGGACTAGCGGGAGAGCAGATACGCAGTATTTT
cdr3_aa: CASSQEGTSGRADTQYF

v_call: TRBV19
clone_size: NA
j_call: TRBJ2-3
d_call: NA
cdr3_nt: TGTGCCAGTAGTATGAACGGGATCCGAGCAGATACGCAGTATTTT
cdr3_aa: CASSMNGIRADTQYF

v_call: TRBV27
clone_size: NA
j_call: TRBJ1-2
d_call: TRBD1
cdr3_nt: TGTGCCAGCAGTTTAAGGCAGGGGGTGCATGGCTACACCTTC
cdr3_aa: CASSLRQGVHGYTF

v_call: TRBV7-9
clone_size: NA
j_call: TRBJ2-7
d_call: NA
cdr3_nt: TGTGCCAGCAGCTTAGCGCCGACAGGGAGGTACTACGAGCAGTACTTC
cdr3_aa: CASSLAPTGRYYEQYF

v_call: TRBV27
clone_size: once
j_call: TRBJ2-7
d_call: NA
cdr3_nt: TGTGCCAGCAGTTTATCGCGGGAGCAGTACTTC
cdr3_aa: CASSLSREQYF

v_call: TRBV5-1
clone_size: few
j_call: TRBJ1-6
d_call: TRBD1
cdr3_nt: TGCGCCAGCAGCCGGGACAGGTCTATTGGTTCACCCCTCCACTTT
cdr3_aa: CASSRDRSIGSPLHF

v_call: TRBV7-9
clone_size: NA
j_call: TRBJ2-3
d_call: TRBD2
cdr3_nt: TGTGCCAGCAGCTTAGGGACTAGCGAGTTCACAGATACGCAGTATTTT
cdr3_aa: CASSLGTSEFTDTQYF

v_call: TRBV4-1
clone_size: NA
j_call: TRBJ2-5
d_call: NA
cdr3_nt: TGCGCCAGCAGCAAAAGCCCGACAGAGCAAGAGACCCAGTACTTC
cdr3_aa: CASSKSPTEQETQYF

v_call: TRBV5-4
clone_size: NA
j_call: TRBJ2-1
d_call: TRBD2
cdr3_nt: TGTGCCAGCAGCTTGGACAGCGGGAGGGCCACTGAGCAGTTCTTC
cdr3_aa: CASSLDSGRATEQFF

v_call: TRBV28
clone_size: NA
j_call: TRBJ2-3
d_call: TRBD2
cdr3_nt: TGTGCCAGCAGCACGGGAGGAGTCGCAGATACGCAGTATTTT
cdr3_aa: CASSTGGVADTQYF

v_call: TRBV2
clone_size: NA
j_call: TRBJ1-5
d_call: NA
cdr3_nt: TGTGCCAGCAGTGCCCATGCCGCATCAAGCAATCAGCCCCAGCATTTT
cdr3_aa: CASSAHAASSNQPQHF

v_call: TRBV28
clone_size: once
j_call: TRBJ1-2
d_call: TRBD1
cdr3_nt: TGTGCCAGCAGGGACAGGGGCCGCGCTCAGCTGACTAACTATGGCTACACCTTC
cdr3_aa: CASRDRGRAQLTNYGYTF

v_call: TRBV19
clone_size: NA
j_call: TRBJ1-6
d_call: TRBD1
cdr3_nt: TGTGCCAGTAGTACATCCGGGACAGCGTATAATTCACCCCTCCACTTT
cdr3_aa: CASSTSGTAYNSPLHF

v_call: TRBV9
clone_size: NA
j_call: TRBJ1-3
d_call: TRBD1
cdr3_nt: TGTGCCAGCAGCGTATCGACAGGGCCTGGAAACACCATATATTTT
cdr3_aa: CASSVSTGPGNTIYF

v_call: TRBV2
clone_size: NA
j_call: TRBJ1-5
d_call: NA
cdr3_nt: TGTGCCAGACTACGGACAGTTTTCATCGTGCCCCAGCATTTT
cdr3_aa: CARLRTVFIVPQHF

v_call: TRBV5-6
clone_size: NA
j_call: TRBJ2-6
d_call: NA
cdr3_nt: TGTGCCAGCAGCTTGGCAGGGCGAAACTCTGGGGCCAACGTCCTGACTTTC
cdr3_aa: CASSLAGRNSGANVLTF

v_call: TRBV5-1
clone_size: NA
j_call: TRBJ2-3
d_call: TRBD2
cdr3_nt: TGCGCCAGCAGCTTGAGTCTAGCGGGGGACACAGATACGCAGTATTTT
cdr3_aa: CASSLSLAGDTDTQYF

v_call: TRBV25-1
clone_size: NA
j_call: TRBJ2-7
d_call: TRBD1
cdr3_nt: TGTGCCAGCAGTCGGGGACAGAACGAGCAGTACTTC
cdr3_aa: CASSRGQNEQYF

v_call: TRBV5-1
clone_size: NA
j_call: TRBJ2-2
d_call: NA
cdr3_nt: TGCGCCAGCAGCCCCCCCGGGACATGGAACACCGGGGAGCTGTTTTTT
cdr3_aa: CASSPPGTWNTGELFF

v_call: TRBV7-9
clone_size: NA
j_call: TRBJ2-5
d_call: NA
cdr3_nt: TGTGCCAGCAGCTTAGGGCGGCCCCAAGAGACCCAGTACTTC
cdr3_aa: CASSLGRPQETQYF

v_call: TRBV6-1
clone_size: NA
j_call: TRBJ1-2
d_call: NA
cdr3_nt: TGTGCCAGCAGTGAGCGACAGGACTATGGCTACACCTTC
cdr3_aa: CASSERQDYGYTF

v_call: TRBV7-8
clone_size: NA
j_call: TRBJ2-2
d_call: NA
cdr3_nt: TGTGCCAGCAGCTTCGCTGGTGGGAGGAGCACCGGGGAGCTGTTTTTT
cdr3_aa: CASSFAGGRSTGELFF

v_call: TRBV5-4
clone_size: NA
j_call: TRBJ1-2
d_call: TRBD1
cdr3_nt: TGTGCCAGCAGCTTGGTGGGACAGGGTTATGGCTACACCTTC
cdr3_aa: CASSLVGQGYGYTF

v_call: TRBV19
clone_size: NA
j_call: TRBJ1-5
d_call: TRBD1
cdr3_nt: TGTGCCAGTGCCAGGGGGCAGGATCAGCCCCAGCATTTT
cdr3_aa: CASARGQDQPQHF

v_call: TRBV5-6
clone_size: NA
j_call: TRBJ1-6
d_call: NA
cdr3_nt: TGTGCCAGCAGCTTGGGGGGAAGTGGATCACCCCTCCACTTT
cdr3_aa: CASSLGGSGSPLHF

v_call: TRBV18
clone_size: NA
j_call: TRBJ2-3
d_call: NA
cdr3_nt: TGTGCCAGCTCCCCGTTATGGGGGGACCCAGATACGCAGTATTTT
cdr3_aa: CASSPLWGDPDTQYF

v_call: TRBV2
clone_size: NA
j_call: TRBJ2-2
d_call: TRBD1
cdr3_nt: TGTGCCAGCAGGGGACAGGGGCCACGGGAGCTGTTTTTT
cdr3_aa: CASRGQGPRELFF

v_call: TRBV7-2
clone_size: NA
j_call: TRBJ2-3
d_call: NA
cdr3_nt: TGTGCCAGCAATGTGGGGGAGATAAGGACAGATACGCAGTATTTT
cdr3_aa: CASNVGEIRTDTQYF

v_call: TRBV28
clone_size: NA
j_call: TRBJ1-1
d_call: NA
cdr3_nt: TGTGCCAGCAGTCCCCGCGGGCGGGGGCCGAACACTGAAGCTTTCTTT
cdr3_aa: CASSPRGRGPNTEAFF

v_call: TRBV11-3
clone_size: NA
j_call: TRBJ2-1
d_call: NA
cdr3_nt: TGTGCCAGCAGCTTGGGGACTCGCCTGGTAGGTGAGCAGTTCTTC
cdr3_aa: CASSLGTRLVGEQFF

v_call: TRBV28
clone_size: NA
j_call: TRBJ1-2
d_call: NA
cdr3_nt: TGTGCCAGCAGTTTGCACCAGGCGTTAGGCTACACCTTC
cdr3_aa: CASSLHQALGYTF

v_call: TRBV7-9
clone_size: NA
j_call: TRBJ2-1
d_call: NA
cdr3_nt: TGTGCCAGCAGCTCGGCTCAGATCCATGAGCAGTTCTTC
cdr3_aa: CASSSAQIHEQFF

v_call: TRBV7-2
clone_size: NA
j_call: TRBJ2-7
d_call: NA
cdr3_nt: TGTGCCAGCAGCTTAGCGGGAGGCGCCTACGAGCAGTACTTC
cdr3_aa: CASSLAGGAYEQYF